The rows below give T cell receptor beta chains drawn from one sample of a study of OX40 agonist ivuxolimab in advanced cancers. The protocol was immunoSEQ multiplex PCR, while the TCRdb copy is restricted to in-frame clones and leaves out a portion. There are some 58,000 clones in the sample; around four fifths occur only once, and 3.5% to 4% lies in the top ten. The source material was CD4+ or CD8+ T cells sorted from blood, sampled in a trial of the OX40 agonist ivuxolimab. These receptors were collected from an adult with an advanced solid tumor such as melanoma, head and neck, liver or kidney cancer. Each CDR3 is given with its conserved first and last residue. The D gene is left open where the match is weak. Some rows mark clone size as missing; the rest say once, few, many or name a class of expanded clone.

j_call v_call d_call clone_size cdr3_aa cdr3_nt
TRBJ2-7 TRBV5-5 - - CASSPYLHEQYF TGTGCCAGCAGCCCTTACCTACACGAGCAGTACTTC
TRBJ2-7 TRBV6-1 - - CAARDSYYEQYF TGTGCCGCCCGGGACTCCTACTACGAGCAGTACTTC
TRBJ2-2 TRBV30 - - CAWSLQVIGELFF TGTGCCTGGAGTCTCCAGGTGATCGGGGAGCTGTTTTTT
TRBJ1-1 TRBV7-9 TRBD1 - CASSPGTGGMNTEAFF TGTGCCAGCAGCCCAGGGACAGGGGGGATGAACACTGAAGCTTTCTTT
TRBJ2-5 TRBV7-6 TRBD2 - CASSSSAGGSQETQYF TGTGCCAGCAGCTCTTCCGCGGGGGGAAGCCAAGAGACCCAGTACTTC
TRBJ1-1 TRBV7-9 - - CASSLDPGFFTEAFF TGTGCCAGCAGCTTAGATCCGGGATTTTTCACTGAAGCTTTCTTT
TRBJ2-4 TRBV11-2 - - CASSLGGARTVKNIQYF TGTGCCAGCAGCTTAGGTGGGGCACGGACAGTTAAAAACATTCAGTACTTC
TRBJ2-7 TRBV13 - - CASSSSTLNPEQYF TGTGCCAGCAGCTCCTCAACCCTTAATCCCGAGCAGTACTTC
TRBJ2-1 TRBV7-2 TRBD2 - CASRGLRKPNEQFF TGTGCCAGCAGGGGACTAAGAAAACCCAATGAGCAGTTCTTC
TRBJ2-7 TRBV5-5 - - CASSLPSGYEQYF TGTGCCAGCAGCTTGCCGTCAGGTTACGAGCAGTACTTC
TRBJ2-3 TRBV9 TRBD2 - CASSVLAGRTDTQYF TGTGCCAGCAGCGTACTAGCGGGACGCACAGATACGCAGTATTTT
TRBJ2-1 TRBV7-7 TRBD2 - CALGLGLILQFF TGTGCCCTGGGTTTGGGACTAATTTTGCAGTTCTTC
TRBJ1-6 TRBV27 - - CASSDGNSYNSPLHF TGTGCCAGCAGCGACGGAAACTCCTATAATTCACCCCTCCACTTT
TRBJ2-7 TRBV7-6 - - CASSSLGSSYEQYF TGTGCCAGCAGCTCGCTGGGGTCTTCCTACGAGCAGTACTTC
TRBJ1-2 TRBV4-3 - - CASSQRAGAGYTF TGCGCCAGCAGCCAAAGGGCAGGGGCCGGCTACACCTTC
TRBJ2-1 TRBV11-3 - - CASSFTASLNEQFF TGTGCCAGCAGCTTCACTGCTAGTTTGAATGAGCAGTTCTTC
TRBJ2-7 TRBV6-6 - - CASSYRGGYEQYF TGTGCCAGCAGTTACAGAGGGGGCTACGAGCAGTACTTC
TRBJ2-3 TRBV7-2 - - CASSLRTDTQYF TGTGCCAGCAGCTTAAGGACAGATACGCAGTATTTT
TRBJ2-1 TRBV27 - - CASSFSYNEQFF TGTGCCAGCAGTTTTTCCTACAATGAGCAGTTCTTC
TRBJ2-6 TRBV19 - - CASSIDTGFFSGANVLTF TGTGCCAGTAGTATAGATACAGGGTTTTTCTCTGGGGCCAACGTCCTGACTTTC
TRBJ2-2 TRBV27 - - CASSFQPTGTGELFF TGTGCCAGCAGTTTCCAACCGACAGGCACCGGGGAGCTGTTTTTT
TRBJ2-7 TRBV13 - once CASSLQGTDYEQYF TGTGCCAGCAGCTTACAAGGGACGGACTACGAGCAGTACTTC
TRBJ1-2 TRBV5-6 - few CASSPGAYGYTF TGTGCCAGCAGCCCAGGGGCCTATGGCTACACCTTC
TRBJ2-7 TRBV10-3 TRBD1 - CAISETQGLEQYF TGTGCCATCAGTGAGACACAGGGGCTCGAGCAGTACTTC
TRBJ2-1 TRBV12-5 - few CASGLSLGSETYNEQFF TGTGCTAGTGGTTTGAGTTTAGGCTCAGAAACCTACAATGAGCAGTTCTTC
TRBJ2-1 TRBV7-9 - - CASSFGGGTYNEQFF TGTGCCAGCAGCTTTGGGGGGGGCACCTACAATGAGCAGTTCTTC
TRBJ2-3 TRBV14 TRBD2 - CASSQDLTTSGVTDTQYF TGTGCCAGCAGCCAAGATCTTACGACTAGCGGGGTCACAGATACGCAGTATTTT
TRBJ2-1 TRBV20-1 - - CRLGCPEQFF TGCAGACTAGGTTGCCCTGAGCAGTTCTTC
TRBJ2-7 TRBV7-9 - - CASSLSSGTYEQYF TGTGCCAGCAGCTTAAGCTCAGGGACCTACGAGCAGTACTTC
TRBJ1-1 TRBV19 - few CASQGHRNTEAFF TGTGCCAGCCAGGGACACCGAAACACTGAAGCTTTCTTT
TRBJ1-1 TRBV30 - few CAWGMGNTEAFF TGTGCCTGGGGAATGGGGAACACTGAAGCTTTCTTT
TRBJ2-7 TRBV30 - - CAWSVGIGEQYF TGTGCCTGGAGTGTTGGGATCGGCGAGCAGTACTTC
TRBJ2-1 TRBV9 - - CASSVYRDAEQFF TGTGCCAGCAGCGTGTACCGGGACGCTGAGCAGTTCTTC
TRBJ1-6 TRBV4-1 - - CASSQRQEENSPLHF TGCGCCAGCAGCCAACGTCAGGAGGAAAATTCACCCCTCCACTTT
TRBJ2-2 TRBV7-9 - - CASSLYLNTGELFF TGTGCCAGCAGCTTATATCTGAACACCGGGGAGCTGTTTTTT
TRBJ2-3 TRBV5-1 - - CASKTDGPTDTQYF TGCGCCAGCAAAACAGACGGACCCACAGATACGCAGTATTTT
TRBJ2-3 TRBV2 - - CASNVFRGAGDTQYF TGTGCCAGCAATGTTTTTCGGGGAGCGGGAGATACGCAGTATTTT
TRBJ1-1 TRBV15 - - CATSSPSGGGPEAFF TGTGCCACCAGCTCCCCCAGCGGGGGGGGGCCTGAAGCTTTCTTT
TRBJ2-7 TRBV5-5 - few CASSLVGYEQYF TGTGCCAGCAGCTTGGTGGGCTACGAGCAGTACTTC
TRBJ2-4 TRBV11-3 TRBD2 - CASSSRGGGNIQYF TGTGCCAGCAGCTCCCGGGGGGGAGGAAACATTCAGTACTTC
TRBJ2-3 TRBV6-5 TRBD2 - CASSYSLAGSRDTQYF TGTGCCAGCAGTTATTCCCTAGCGGGATCGCGGGATACGCAGTATTTT
TRBJ1-1 TRBV11-2 - - CASSPQNRNTEAFF TGTGCCAGCAGCCCCCAAAATAGGAACACTGAAGCTTTCTTT
TRBJ2-7 TRBV7-6 - - CASSLFQGIPYEQYF TGTGCCAGCAGCTTATTTCAGGGGATTCCATACGAGCAGTACTTC
TRBJ1-2 TRBV11-2 TRBD1 - CASSLLSGGYGYTF TGTGCCAGCAGCCTCCTATCAGGGGGCTATGGCTACACCTTC
TRBJ2-1 TRBV6-6 TRBD2 - CASSTSGSWGEQFF TGTGCCAGCAGTACTAGCGGGAGTTGGGGTGAGCAGTTCTTC
TRBJ1-1 TRBV5-4 TRBD1 once CASSLGQGGTEAFF TGTGCCAGCAGCTTGGGACAGGGGGGCACTGAAGCTTTCTTT
TRBJ2-2 TRBV10-3 - - CAIHRENTGELFF TGTGCCATCCACAGGGAGAACACCGGGGAGCTGTTTTTT
TRBJ2-5 TRBV14 TRBD1 - CASSSLGQGAGETQYF TGTGCCAGCAGCTCACTGGGCCAGGGGGCGGGAGAGACCCAGTACTTC
TRBJ1-4 TRBV11-3 TRBD1 - CASSPGTGDEKLFF TGTGCCAGCAGCCCCGGGACAGGGGATGAAAAACTGTTTTTT